This T cell receptor beta chain was observed in a study of blood T cell repertoires in COVID-19. As for the study in general: The United States, Italy and Spain supplied acute and convalescent COVID-19 samples.

With 5 bases clipped from V and 5 bases from J, the junction kept 9 bases outside the gene matches. This CDR3 contains 15 residues. CDR1 SEHNR and CDR2 FQNEAQ come from the germline V gene (reference sequence). Assay used: immunoSEQ multiplex PCR; TCRdb lists only in-frame clones, some missing. Of more than 85,000 clones in the sample, 82% were seen once. This clonotype originated in a man aged 80 or over with acute or convalescent COVID-19. Material for sequencing was peripheral blood. V usage is TRBV7-9 and J usage is TRBJ1-5, with TRBD1 matching 7 bases. For the CDR3, the DNA is TGTGCCAGCAGCCGTACAGGGGCTGGGCATCAGCCCCAGCATTTT. Translation: CASSRTGAGHQPQHF.